These 8 T cell receptor beta chains came from one sample sequenced in a study of cytomegalovirus exposure and HLA in healthy donors. Primers: 60 Vbeta forward and 13 Jbeta reverse. Measured with immunoSEQ multiplex PCR; TCRdb has only the in-frame clones, and not every one. The sample lists more than 20,000 clones; 75% to 80% were seen once. Sequenced material: PBMCs. These receptors originate from a male donor in good health and CMV-seronegative.

This chain joins TRBV5-6 and TRBJ1-6; TRBD1 is a possible D gene (5 bases). This CDR3 is built from 12 residues. Per the germline V gene, CDR1 is SGHDT and CDR2 is YYEEEE. Between the trimmed V and J ends, which lost 4 bases and 10 bases, there was a span of 9 bases. CDR3 loop: CASSLWGSPLHF. The CDR3 coding sequence is TGTGCCAGCAGCCTTTGGGGCTCACCCCTCCACTTT.

There are a few counts of this clone. V gene TRBV2 combines with J gene TRBJ1-5; possibly TRBD1 for D (5 bases). Germline values: CDR1 SNHLY, CDR2 FYNNEI. This CDR3 spans 17 amino acids. The germline V and J ends were trimmed by 8 bases and 2 bases, with 22 bases remaining between them. For the CDR3, the DNA is TGTGCCAGCTCCGGGCCAGGGTGGGTGACTGGCAATCAGCCCCAGCATTTT. Translating gives CASSGPGWVTGNQPQHF.

This chain joins TRBV19 and TRBJ2-3; D is possibly TRBD1 (5 bases). The germline gives CDR1 LNHDA, CDR2 SQIVND (reference sequence). This CDR3 region has 14 residues. The V end was cut by 6 bases, the J end by 4 bases, with 14 bases between. As DNA, the CDR3 is TGTGCCAGTAGGGGCAGGGTAAGCGCAGATACGCAGTATTTT. Residues: CASRGRVSADTQYF.

The V call is TRBV11-3, the J call TRBJ2-7, with 12 bases identical to TRBD2. V dropped 5 bases and J dropped 3; count of bases not matched to a gene: 5. The CDR3 runs to 15 residues. The germline CDR1 and CDR2 sequences are SGHNT and YENEEA. CDR3 DNA sequence: TGTGCCAGCAGCCGTGGACTAGCGGGATTCTACGAGCAGTACTTC. It yields the protein CASSRGLAGFYEQYF.

The rearrangement uses TRBV7-2 and TRBJ2-7; 7 bases are shared with TRBD1. Germline V gene data show CDR1 as SGHTA and CDR2 as FQGNSA. V lost 2 bases to trimming and J lost 4 bases; unmatched junction nucleotides: 8. The CDR3 contains 15 residues. The CDR3 DNA is TGTGCCAGCAGCTTATCCCGAGGACAGGCGTACGAGCAGTACTTC. This translates into CASSLSRGQAYEQYF.

This rearrangement joins TRBV9 to TRBJ2-5; 10 bases are shared with TRBD1. Near its end, the DNA agrees better with TRBJ2-7, so the J call may be wrong. The CDR3 runs to 15 residues. The germline CDR1 and CDR2 sequences are SGDLS and YYNGEE. In DNA form, the CDR3 reads TGTGCCAGCAGCACCGGGGACAGGGGTCCGTACGAGCAGTACTTC. Amino acid sequence: CASSTGDRGPYEQYF.

This clone was found once. The CDR3 DNA reads as TGCGCCAGCAGCTTGGGACAGGGGTCCTACAATGAGCAGTTCTTC. This codes for CASSLGQGSYNEQFF. The chain joins TRBV5-1 to TRBJ2-1; the match to TRBD1 covers 8 bases. V was clipped by 0 bases and J by 1 base; unmatched bases: 0. CDR1 and CDR2 from the germline V gene are SGHRS and YFSETQ. CDR3 length equals 15 residues.

This sequence joins TRBV13 and TRBJ2-7; D remains unclear. Germline CDR1 PRHDT, CDR2 FYEKMQ (reference sequence). Trimming cost V 5 bases and J 3 bases, with 11 bases left between them. The CDR3 runs to 13 residues. The CDR3 nucleotides are TGTGCCAGCAGCATGGGTAACAGCTACGAGCAGTACTTC. Encoded protein: CASSMGNSYEQYF. Looking up the rest from reference TRBV13 and TRBJ2-7 gives the full variable domain: AAGVIQSPRHLIKEKRETATLKCYPIPRHDTVYWYQQGPGQDPQFLISFYEKMQSDKGSIPDRFSAQQFSDYHSELNMSSLELGDSALYFCASSMGNSYEQYFGPGTRLTVT.